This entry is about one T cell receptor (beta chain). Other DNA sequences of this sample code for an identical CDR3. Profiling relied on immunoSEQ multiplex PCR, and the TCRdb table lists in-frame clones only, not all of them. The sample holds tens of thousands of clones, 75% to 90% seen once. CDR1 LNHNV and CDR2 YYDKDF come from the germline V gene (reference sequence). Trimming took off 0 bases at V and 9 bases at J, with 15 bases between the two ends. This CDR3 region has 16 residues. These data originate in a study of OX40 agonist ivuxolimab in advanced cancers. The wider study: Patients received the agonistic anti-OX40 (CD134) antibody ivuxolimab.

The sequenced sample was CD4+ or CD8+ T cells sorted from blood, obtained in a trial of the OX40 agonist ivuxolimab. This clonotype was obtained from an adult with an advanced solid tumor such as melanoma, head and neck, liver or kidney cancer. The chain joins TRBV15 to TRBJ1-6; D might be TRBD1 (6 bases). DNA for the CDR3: TGTGCCACCAGCAGAGATTCAGGGGCCGAGGGTTCACCCCTCCACTTT. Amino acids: CATSRDSGAEGSPLHF.